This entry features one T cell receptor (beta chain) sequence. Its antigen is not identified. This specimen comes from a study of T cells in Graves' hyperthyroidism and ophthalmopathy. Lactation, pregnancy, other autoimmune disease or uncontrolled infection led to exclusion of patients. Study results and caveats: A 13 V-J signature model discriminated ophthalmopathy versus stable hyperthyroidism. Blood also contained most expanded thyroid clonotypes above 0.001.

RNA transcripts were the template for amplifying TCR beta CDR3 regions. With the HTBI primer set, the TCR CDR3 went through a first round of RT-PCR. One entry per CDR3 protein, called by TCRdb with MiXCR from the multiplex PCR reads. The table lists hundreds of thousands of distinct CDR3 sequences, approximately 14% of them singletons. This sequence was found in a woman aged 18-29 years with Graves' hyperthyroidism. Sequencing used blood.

CDR3 loop: CASSEGQGRKGYTF. The DNA for the CDR3 is TGTGCCAGCAGTGAGGGACAGGGTCGGAAGGGCTACACCTTC. The rearrangement uses TRBV6-1 and TRBJ1-2; 9 bases are shared with TRBD1. The junction had 7 bases not matched to a gene; V was cut back by 3 bases and J by 8 bases. This CDR3 comprises 14 residues. Per germline, CDR1 MNHNS and CDR2 SASEGT.